A selection of T cell receptor beta chains follows, all from one sample in a study of human T cells and chemical hapten exposure. Using its own MiXCR run on the RACE reads, TCRdb lists one record per CDR3 protein. The sample yields approximately 97,000 distinct CDR3 sequences, 25% to 30% seen once. The source material was whole blood, sampled in connection with sensitization to the hapten diphenylcyclopropenone (DPC). All receptors derive from a man aged 40-50 years with alopecia areata. Some clones in this sample may be carry-over from other donors' samples. The CDR3 runs from the conserved cysteine through the conserved F or W. A D gene is named only where the DNA matches it firmly.

CDR3 protein: CASSLIAGFQFF
V gene: TRBV6-2/TRBV6-3
D gene: TRBD2

CDR3 protein: CSASTPEIFPGANVLTF
V gene: TRBV20-1
D gene: NA

CDR3 protein: CASSVGGMDTEAFF
V gene: TRBV12-3/TRBV12-4
D gene: NA

CDR3 protein: CASSLSDTGDSPLHF
V gene: TRBV27
D gene: NA

CDR3 protein: CASSKLDKNIQYF
V gene: TRBV7-9
D gene: NA

CDR3 protein: CASSLVPDGGDEQYF
V gene: TRBV7-6
D gene: NA

CDR3 protein: CASSPGLAPTYNEQFF
V gene: TRBV7-3
D gene: TRBD2

CDR3 protein: CASSKDFKQVSLHWVRTNEKLFF
V gene: TRBV21-1
D gene: NA

CDR3 protein: CASSARGSYEQYF
V gene: TRBV10-1
D gene: NA

CDR3 protein: CASSLGGTGDYGYTF
V gene: TRBV5-6
D gene: NA